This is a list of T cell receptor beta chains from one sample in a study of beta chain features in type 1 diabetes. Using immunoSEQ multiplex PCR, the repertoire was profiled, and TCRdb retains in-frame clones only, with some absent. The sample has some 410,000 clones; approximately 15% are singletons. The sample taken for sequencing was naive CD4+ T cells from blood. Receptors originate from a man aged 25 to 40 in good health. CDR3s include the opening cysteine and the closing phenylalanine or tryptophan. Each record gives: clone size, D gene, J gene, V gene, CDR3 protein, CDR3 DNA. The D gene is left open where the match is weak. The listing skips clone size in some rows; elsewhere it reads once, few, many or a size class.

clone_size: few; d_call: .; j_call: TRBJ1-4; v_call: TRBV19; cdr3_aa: CASSPNFAGVGEKLFF; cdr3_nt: TGTGCCAGTAGTCCAAACTTTGCAGGGGTCGGCGAAAAACTGTTTTTT
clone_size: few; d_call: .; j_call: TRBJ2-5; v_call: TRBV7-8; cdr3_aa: CASSRPTGGPETQYF; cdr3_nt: TGTGCCAGCAGTCGACCGACCGGGGGGCCGGAGACCCAGTACTTC
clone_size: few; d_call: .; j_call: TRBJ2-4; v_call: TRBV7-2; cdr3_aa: CASSLAGKNIQYF; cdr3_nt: TGTGCCAGCAGCTTAGCCGGCAAAAACATTCAGTACTTC
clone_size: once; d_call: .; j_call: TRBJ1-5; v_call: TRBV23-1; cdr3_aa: CASRQNRDVQPQHF; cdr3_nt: TGCGCCAGCAGGCAGAACCGGGATGTACAGCCCCAGCATTTT
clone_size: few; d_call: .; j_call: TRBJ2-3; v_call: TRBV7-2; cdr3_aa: CASTFLSTDTQYF; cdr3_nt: TGTGCCAGCACGTTTCTTAGCACAGATACGCAGTATTTT
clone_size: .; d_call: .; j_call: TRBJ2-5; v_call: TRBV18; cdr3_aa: CASSPSGSQETQYF; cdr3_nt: TGTGCCAGCTCACCGAGCGGGTCACAAGAGACCCAGTACTTC
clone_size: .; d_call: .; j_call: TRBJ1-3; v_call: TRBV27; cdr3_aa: CASSLSSGNTIYF; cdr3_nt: TGTGCCAGCAGTTTATCGTCGGGAAACACCATATATTTT
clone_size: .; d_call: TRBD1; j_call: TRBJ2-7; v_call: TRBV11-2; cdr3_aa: CASSLRTGGNEQYF; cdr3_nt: TGTGCCAGCAGCCTAAGGACAGGGGGCAACGAGCAGTACTTC
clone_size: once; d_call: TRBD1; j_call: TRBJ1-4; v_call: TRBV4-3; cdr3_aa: CASSQDLSSGQVNEKLFF; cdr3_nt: TGCGCCAGCAGCCAAGATCTTTCTTCGGGACAGGTTAATGAAAAACTGTTTTTT
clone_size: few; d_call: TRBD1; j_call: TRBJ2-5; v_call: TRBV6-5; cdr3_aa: CASRTGTGGETQYF; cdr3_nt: TGTGCCAGCAGAACCGGGACAGGGGGAGAGACCCAGTACTTC
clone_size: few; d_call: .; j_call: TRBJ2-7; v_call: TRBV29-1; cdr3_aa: CSVDGLNYEQYF; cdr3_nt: TGCAGCGTTGATGGACTGAATTACGAGCAGTACTTC
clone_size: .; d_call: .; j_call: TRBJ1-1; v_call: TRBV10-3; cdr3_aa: CAISDSVYTEAFF; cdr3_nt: TGTGCCATCAGTGATTCTGTCTACACTGAAGCTTTCTTT
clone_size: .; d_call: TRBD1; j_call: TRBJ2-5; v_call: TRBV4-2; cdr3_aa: CASSARQGAAETQYF; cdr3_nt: TGTGCCAGCAGCGCACGACAGGGGGCGGCGGAGACCCAGTACTTC
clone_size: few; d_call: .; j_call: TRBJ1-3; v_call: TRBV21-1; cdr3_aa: CASSWALYGNTIYF; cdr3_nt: TGTGCCAGCAGCTGGGCTCTGTATGGAAACACCATATATTTT
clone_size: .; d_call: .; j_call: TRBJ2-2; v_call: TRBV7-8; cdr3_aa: CASSLGGNTGELFF; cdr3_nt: TGTGCCAGCAGCTTAGGCGGGAACACCGGGGAGCTGTTTTTT
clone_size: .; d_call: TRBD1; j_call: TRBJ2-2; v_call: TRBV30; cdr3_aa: CAWSTGQDTGELFF; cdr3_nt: TGTGCCTGGAGTACAGGACAGGACACCGGGGAGCTGTTTTTT
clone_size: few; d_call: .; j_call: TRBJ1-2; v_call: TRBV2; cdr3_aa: CASSTGSVGYTF; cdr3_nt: TGTGCCAGCAGTACAGGGAGTGTTGGCTACACCTTC
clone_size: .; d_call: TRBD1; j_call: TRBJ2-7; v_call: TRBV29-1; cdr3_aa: CSVADRGYEQYF; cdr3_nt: TGCAGCGTTGCCGACAGGGGCTACGAGCAGTACTTC
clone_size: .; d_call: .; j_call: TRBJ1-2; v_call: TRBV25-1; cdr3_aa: CASSEYKGFGGYTF; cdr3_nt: TGTGCCAGCAGTGAATATAAAGGTTTCGGTGGCTACACCTTC
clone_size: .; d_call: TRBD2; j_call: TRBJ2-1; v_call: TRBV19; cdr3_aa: CASSITGGTYNEQFF; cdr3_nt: TGTGCCAGTAGTATCACGGGGGGGACCTACAATGAGCAGTTCTTC
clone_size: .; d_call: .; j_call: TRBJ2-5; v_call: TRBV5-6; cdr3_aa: CASSLPYSGRTQYF; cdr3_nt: TGTGCCAGCAGCTTGCCTTACAGCGGACGGACCCAGTACTTC
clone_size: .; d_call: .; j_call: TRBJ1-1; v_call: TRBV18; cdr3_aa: CASSPHKNTEAFF; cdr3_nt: TGTGCCAGCTCACCACACAAGAACACTGAAGCTTTCTTT
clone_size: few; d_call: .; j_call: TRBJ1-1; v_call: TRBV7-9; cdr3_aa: CASSPRGPRSTEAFF; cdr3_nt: TGTGCCAGCAGCCCCCGGGGACCGCGGAGCACTGAAGCTTTCTTT
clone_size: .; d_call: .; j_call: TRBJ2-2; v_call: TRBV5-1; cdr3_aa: CASSLRALTGELFF; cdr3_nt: TGCGCCAGCAGCCTGAGGGCCCTAACCGGGGAGCTGTTTTTT
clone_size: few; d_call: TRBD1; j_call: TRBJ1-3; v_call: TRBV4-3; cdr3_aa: CASSQGQGATGNTIYF; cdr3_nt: TGCGCCAGCAGCCAAGGACAGGGGGCGACTGGAAACACCATATATTTT
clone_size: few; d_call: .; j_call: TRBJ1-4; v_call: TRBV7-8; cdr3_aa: CASRLRNTREKLFF; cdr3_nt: TGTGCCAGCAGATTAAGGAACACTCGGGAAAAACTGTTTTTT
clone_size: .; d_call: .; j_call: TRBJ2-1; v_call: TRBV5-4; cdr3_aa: CASKASSSGTSNEQFF; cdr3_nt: TGTGCCAGCAAGGCGAGCTCGTCGGGGACCTCCAATGAGCAGTTCTTC
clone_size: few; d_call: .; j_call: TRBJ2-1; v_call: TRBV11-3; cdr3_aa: CASSFDNEQFF; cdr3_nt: TGTGCCAGCAGCTTCGACAATGAGCAGTTCTTC
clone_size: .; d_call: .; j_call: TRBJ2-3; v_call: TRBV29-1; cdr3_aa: CSVDRGASDTQYF; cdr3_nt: TGCAGCGTTGATAGGGGGGCCAGTGATACGCAGTATTTT
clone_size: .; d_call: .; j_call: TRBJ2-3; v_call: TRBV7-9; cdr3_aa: CASSPVEFTDTQYF; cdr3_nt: TGTGCCAGCAGCCCCGTTGAGTTCACAGATACGCAGTATTTT
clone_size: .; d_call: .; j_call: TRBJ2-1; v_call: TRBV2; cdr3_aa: CASSETVEQFF; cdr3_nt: TGTGCCAGCAGTGAAACAGTAGAGCAGTTCTTC
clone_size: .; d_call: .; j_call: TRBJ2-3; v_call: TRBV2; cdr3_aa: CASSAQVRPSTDTQYF; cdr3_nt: TGTGCCAGCAGTGCTCAGGTCAGACCTAGCACAGATACGCAGTATTTT
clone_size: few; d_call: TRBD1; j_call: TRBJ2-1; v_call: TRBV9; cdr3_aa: CASSVQGAYNEQFF; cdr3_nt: TGTGCCAGCAGCGTCCAGGGGGCCTACAATGAGCAGTTCTTC
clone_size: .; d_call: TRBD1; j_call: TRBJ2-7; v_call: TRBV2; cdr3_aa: CASRGQAGSYEQYF; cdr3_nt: TGTGCCAGCAGAGGACAGGCCGGCTCCTACGAGCAGTACTTC
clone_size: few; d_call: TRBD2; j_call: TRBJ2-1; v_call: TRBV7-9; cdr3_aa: CASSLSGGPHNEQFF; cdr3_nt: TGTGCCAGCAGTCTAAGCGGGGGGCCCCACAATGAGCAGTTCTTC
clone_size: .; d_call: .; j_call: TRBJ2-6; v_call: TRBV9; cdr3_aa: CASSVYSGIGANVLTF; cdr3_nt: TGTGCCAGCAGCGTATATTCAGGGATCGGGGCCAACGTCCTGACTTTC
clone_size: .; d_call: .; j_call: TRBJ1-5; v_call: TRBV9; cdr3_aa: CASSVSLQPNQPQHF; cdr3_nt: TGTGCCAGCAGCGTTAGCCTGCAGCCCAATCAGCCCCAGCATTTT
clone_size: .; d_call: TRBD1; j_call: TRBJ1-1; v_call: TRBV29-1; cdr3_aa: CSVGGGTGEMNTEAFF; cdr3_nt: TGCAGCGTTGGGGGAGGGACAGGGGAAATGAACACTGAAGCTTTCTTT
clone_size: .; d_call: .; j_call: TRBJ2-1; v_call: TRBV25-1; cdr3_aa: CASSESIGARPFF; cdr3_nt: TGTGCCAGCAGTGAATCCATTGGGGCTCGGCCGTTCTTC
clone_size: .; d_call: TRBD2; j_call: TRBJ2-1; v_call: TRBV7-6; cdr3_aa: CASDSGGGNEQFF; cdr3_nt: TGTGCCAGCGACAGCGGGGGGGGCAATGAGCAGTTCTTC
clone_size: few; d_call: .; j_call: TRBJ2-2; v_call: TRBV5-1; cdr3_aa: CASSPGTLVANTGELFF; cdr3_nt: TGCGCCAGCAGTCCCGGGACGCTCGTCGCGAACACCGGGGAGCTGTTTTTT
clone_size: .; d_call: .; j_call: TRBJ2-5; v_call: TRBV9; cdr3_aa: CASSVEMGTQYF; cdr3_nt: TGTGCCAGCAGCGTAGAAATGGGGACCCAGTACTTC
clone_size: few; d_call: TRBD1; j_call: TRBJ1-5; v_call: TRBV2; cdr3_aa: CASTTGQGNQPQHF; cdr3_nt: TGTGCCAGCACTACCGGACAGGGCAATCAGCCCCAGCATTTT
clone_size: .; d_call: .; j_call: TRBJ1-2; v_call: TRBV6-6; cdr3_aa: CASSYDGRNYGYTF; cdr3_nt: TGTGCCAGCAGTTACGACGGGAGAAATTATGGCTACACCTTC
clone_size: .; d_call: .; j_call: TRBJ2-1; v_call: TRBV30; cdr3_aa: CAWSPPGRGEQFF; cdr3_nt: TGTGCCTGGAGCCCTCCCGGGAGAGGGGAGCAGTTCTTC
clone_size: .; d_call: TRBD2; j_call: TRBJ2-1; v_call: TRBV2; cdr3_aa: CASVSGTSYNEQFF; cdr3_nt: TGTGCCAGCGTTAGCGGGACCTCCTACAATGAGCAGTTCTTC
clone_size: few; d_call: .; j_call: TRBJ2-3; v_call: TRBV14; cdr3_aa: CASKKGDFTDTQYF; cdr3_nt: TGTGCCAGCAAAAAAGGGGACTTCACAGATACGCAGTATTTT
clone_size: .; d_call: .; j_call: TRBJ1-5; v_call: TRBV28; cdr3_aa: CASSLLGINQPQHF; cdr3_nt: TGTGCCAGCAGTTTACTGGGGATCAATCAGCCCCAGCATTTT
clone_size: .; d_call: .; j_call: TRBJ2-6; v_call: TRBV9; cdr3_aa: CASSPQGSGANVLTF; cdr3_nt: TGTGCCAGCAGCCCACAGGGTTCTGGGGCCAACGTCCTGACTTTC
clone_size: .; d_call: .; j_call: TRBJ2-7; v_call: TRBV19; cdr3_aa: CASSIGVGEQYF; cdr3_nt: TGTGCCAGTAGTATCGGTGTGGGCGAGCAGTACTTC
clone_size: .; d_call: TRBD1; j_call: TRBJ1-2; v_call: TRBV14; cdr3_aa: CASSQESGQGARGYTF; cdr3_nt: TGTGCCAGCAGCCAAGAATCCGGACAGGGGGCGCGCGGCTACACCTTC
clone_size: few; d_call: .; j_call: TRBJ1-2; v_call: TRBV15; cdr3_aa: CATSQGAIDYGYTF; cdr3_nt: TGTGCCACCAGCCAAGGAGCTATCGACTATGGCTACACCTTC
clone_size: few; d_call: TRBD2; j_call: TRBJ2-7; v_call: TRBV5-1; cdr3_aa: CASSLGSSGGNEQYF; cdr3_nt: TGCGCCAGCAGCTTGGGCTCTAGCGGGGGAAACGAGCAGTACTTC
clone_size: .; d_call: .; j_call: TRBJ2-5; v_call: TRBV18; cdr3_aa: CASSPATGFQETQYF; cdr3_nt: TGTGCCAGCTCACCAGCGACAGGTTTTCAAGAGACCCAGTACTTC
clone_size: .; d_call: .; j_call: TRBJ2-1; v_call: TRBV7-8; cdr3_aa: CASSLGRDTRYNEQFF; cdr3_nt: TGTGCCAGCAGCTTAGGTCGGGACACGAGGTACAATGAGCAGTTCTTC